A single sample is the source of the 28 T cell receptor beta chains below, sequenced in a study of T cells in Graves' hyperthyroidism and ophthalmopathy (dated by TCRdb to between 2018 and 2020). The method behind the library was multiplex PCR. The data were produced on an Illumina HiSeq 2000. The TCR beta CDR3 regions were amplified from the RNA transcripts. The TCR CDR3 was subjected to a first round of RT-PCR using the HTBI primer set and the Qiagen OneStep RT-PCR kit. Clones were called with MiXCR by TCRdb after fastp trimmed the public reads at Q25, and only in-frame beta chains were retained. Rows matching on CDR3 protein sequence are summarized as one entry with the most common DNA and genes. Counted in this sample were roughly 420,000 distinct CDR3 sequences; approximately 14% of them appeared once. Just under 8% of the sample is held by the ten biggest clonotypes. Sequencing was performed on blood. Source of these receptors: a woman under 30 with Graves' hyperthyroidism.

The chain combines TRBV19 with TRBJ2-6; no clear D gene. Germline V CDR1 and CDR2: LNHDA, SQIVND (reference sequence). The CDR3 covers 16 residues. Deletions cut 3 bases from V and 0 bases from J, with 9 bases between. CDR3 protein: CASSMGQASGANVLTF. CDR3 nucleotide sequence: TGTGCCAGTAGTATGGGTCAGGCCTCTGGGGCCAACGTCCTGACTTTC.

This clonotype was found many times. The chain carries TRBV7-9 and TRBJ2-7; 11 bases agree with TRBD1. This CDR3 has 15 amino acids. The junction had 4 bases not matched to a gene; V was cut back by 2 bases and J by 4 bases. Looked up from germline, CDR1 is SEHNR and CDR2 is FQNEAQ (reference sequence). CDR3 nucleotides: TGTGCCAGCAGCTTATCGGGGACAGGGGGGTACGAGCAGTACTTC. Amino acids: CASSLSGTGGYEQYF.

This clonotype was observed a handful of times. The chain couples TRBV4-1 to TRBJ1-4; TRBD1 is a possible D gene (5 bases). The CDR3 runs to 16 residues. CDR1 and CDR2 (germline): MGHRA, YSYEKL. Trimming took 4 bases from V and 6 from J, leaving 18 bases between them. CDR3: CASSLSPGAGDEKLFF. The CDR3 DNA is TGCGCCAGCAGCCTCTCCCCCGGGGCGGGAGATGAAAAACTGTTTTTT.

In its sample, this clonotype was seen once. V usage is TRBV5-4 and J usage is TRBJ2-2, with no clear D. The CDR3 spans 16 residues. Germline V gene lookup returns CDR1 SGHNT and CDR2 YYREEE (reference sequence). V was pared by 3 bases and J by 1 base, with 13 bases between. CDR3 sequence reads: CASSSMTVRNTGELFF. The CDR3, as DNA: TGTGCCAGCAGCTCGATGACGGTGCGGAACACCGGGGAGCTGTTTTTT.

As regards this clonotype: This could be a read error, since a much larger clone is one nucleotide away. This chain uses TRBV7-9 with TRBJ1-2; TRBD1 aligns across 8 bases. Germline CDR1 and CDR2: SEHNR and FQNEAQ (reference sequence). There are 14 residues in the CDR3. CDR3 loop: CAGSLAGTGEGYTF. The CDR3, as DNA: TGTGCCGGCAGCTTAGCAGGGACAGGTGAAGGCTACACCTTC.

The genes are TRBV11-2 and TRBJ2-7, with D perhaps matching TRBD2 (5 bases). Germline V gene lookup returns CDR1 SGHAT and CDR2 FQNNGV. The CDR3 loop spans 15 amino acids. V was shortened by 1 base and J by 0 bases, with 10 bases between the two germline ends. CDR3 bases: TGTGCCAGCAGCTTAGCAGCGGACCCCTCCTACGAGCAGTACTTC. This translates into CASSLAADPSYEQYF.

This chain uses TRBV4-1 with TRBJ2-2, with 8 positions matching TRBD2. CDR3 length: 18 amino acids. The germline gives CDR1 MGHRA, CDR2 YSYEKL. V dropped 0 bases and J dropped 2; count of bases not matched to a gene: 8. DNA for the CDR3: TGCGCCAGCAGCCAAGAAGACAGCGGGAGAGCAAACACCGGGGAGCTGTTTTTT. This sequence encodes CASSQEDSGRANTGELFF.

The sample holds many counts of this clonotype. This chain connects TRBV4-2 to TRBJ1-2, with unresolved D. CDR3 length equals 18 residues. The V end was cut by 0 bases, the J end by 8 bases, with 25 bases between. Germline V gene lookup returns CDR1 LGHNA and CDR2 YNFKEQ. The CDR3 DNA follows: TGTGCCAGCAGCCAAGATTTGATCGGGCAGGTAGAGGTGGAAGGCTACACCTTC. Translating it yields CASSQDLIGQVEVEGYTF.

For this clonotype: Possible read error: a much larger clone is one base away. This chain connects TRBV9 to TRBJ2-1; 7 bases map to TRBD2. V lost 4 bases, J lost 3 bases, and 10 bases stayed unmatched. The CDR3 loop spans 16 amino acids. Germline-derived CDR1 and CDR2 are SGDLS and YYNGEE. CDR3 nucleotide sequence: TGTGCCAGCAGCCCCGGGAGGTCCTTCTACTACAATGAGCAGTTCTTC. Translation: CASSPGRSFYYNEQFF.

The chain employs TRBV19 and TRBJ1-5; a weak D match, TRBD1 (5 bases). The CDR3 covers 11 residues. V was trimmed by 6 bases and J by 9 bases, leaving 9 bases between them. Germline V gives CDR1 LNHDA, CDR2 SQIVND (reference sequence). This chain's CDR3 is CASSGGGPQHF. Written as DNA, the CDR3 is TGTGCCAGTAGCGGGGGGGGGCCCCAGCATTTT.

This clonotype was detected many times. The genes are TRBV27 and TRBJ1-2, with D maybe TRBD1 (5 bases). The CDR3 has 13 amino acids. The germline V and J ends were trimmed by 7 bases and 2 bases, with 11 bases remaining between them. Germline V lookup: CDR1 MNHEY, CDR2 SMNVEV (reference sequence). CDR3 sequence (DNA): TGTGCCAGCAAGTGGGCAGGGAACTATGGCTACACCTTC. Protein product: CASKWAGNYGYTF.

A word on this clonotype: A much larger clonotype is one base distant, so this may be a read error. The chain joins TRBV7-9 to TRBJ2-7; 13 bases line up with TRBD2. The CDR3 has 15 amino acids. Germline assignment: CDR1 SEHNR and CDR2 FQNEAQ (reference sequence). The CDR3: CVSSRRTSGGYEQYF. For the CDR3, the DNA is TGTGTCAGCTCCCGACGGACTAGCGGGGGCTACGAGCAGTACTTC.

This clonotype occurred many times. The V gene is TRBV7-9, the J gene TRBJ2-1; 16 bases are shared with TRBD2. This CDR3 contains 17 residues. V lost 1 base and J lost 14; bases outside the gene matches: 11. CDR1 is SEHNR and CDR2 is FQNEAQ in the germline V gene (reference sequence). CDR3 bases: TGTGCCAGCAGCTTAGTTGGCGGGACTAGCGGGAGGGGAATTAAGTTCTTC. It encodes CASSLVGGTSGRGIKFF.

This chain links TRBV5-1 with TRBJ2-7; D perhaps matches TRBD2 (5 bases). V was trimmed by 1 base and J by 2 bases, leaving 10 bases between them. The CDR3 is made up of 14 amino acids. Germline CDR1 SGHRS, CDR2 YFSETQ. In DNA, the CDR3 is TGCGCCAGCAGCTTGCTTAGCGACGCCTACGAGCAGTACTTC. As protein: CASSLLSDAYEQYF. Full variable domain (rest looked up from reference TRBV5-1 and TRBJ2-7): KAGVTQTPRYLIKTRGQQVTLSCSPISGHRSVSWYQQTPGQGLQFLFEYFSETQRNKGNFPGRFSGRQFSNSRSEMNVSTLELGDSALYLCASSLLSDAYEQYFGPGTRLTVT.

CDR3 DNA sequence: TGTGCCACCAGCAGCGGGGTGCTGAATGAAAAACTGTTTTTT. Amino acid sequence: CATSSGVLNEKLFF. The chain has TRBV15 and TRBJ1-4; D is ambiguous. Germline CDR1 reads LNHNV; CDR2 reads YYDKDF (reference sequence). V dropped 3 bases and J dropped 5 bases, with 10 bases sitting between them. This CDR3 has 14 residues.

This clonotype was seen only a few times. The chain's CDR3 is CASMRTANPSYYGYTF. The CDR3 bases are TGTGCCAGCATGCGGACAGCCAATCCCTCCTACTATGGCTACACCTTC. The V call is TRBV2, the J call TRBJ1-2; D might be TRBD1 (6 bases). The CDR3 sequence is 16 residues long. Germline V gene data show CDR1 as SNHLY and CDR2 as FYNNEI. V was cut by 7 bases and J by 3 bases, with 21 bases left in between.

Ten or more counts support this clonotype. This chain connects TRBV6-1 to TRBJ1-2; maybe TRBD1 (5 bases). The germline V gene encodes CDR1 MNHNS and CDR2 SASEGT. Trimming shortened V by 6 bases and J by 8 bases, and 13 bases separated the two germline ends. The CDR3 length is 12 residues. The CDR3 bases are TGTGCCAGCAGAGGGGCCCGGCCGGGCTACACCTTC. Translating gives CASRGARPGYTF.

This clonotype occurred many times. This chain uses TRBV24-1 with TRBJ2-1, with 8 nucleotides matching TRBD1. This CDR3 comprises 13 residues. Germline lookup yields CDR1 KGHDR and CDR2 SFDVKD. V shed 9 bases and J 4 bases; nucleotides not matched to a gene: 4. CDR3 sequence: CATSGGTYNEQFF. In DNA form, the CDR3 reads TGTGCCACCTCAGGGGGCACTTACAATGAGCAGTTCTTC.

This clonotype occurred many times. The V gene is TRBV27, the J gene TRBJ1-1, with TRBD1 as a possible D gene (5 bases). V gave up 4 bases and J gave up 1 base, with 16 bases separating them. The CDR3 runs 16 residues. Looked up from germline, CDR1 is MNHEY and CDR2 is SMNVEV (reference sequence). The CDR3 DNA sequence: TGTGCCAGCAGTTCGGTACCGGGACGATCGAACACTGAAGCTTTCTTT. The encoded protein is CASSSVPGRSNTEAFF.

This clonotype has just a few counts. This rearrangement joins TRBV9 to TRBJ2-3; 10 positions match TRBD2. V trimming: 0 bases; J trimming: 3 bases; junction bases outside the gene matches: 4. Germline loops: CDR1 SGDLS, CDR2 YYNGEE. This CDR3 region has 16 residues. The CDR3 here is CASSVVTSGDTDTQYF. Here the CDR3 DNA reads TGTGCCAGCAGCGTAGTAACTAGCGGGGATACAGATACGCAGTATTTT.

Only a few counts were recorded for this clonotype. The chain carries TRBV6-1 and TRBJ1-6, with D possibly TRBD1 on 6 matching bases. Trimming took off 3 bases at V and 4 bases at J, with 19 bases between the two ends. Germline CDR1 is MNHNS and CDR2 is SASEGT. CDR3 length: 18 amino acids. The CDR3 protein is CASSDEFLTGDYNSPLHF. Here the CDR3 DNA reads TGTGCCAGCAGTGACGAATTTTTGACAGGCGATTATAATTCACCCCTCCACTTT.

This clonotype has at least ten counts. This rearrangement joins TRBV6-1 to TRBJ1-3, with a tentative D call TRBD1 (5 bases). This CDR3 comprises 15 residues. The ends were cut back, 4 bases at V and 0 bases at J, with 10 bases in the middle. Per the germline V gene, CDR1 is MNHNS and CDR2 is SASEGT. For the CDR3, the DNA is TGTGCCAGCAGTGCAGGGTTCCGCTCTGGAAACACCATATATTTT. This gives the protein CASSAGFRSGNTIYF.

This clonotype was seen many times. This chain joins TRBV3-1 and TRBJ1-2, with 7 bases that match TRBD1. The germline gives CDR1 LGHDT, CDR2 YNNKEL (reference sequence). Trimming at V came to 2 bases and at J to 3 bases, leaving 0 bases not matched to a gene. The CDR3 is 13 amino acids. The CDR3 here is CASSQRGHYGYTF. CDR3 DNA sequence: TGTGCCAGCAGCCAAAGGGGGCACTATGGCTACACCTTC.

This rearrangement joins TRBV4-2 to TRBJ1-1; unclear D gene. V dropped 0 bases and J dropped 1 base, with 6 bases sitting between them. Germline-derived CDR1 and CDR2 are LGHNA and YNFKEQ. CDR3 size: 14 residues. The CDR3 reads CASSQEAANTEAFF. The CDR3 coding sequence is TGTGCCAGCAGCCAAGAGGCAGCGAACACTGAAGCTTTCTTT.

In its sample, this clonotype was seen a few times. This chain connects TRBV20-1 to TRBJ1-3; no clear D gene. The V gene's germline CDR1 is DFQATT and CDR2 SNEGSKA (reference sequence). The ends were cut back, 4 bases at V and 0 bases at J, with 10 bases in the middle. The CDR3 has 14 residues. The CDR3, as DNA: TGCAGTGCTATTAGGACGGACTCTGGAAACACCATATATTTT. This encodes CSAIRTDSGNTIYF.

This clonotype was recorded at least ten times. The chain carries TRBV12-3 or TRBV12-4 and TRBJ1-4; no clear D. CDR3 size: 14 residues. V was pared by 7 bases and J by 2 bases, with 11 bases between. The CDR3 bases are TGTGCCAGCACTATAGAGTCCACTAATGAAAAACTGTTTTTT. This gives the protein CASTIESTNEKLFF.

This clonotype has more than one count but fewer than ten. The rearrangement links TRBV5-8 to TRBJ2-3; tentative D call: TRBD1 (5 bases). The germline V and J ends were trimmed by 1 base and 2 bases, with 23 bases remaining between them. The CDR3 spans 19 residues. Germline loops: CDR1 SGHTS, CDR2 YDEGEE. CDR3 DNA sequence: TGTGCCAGCAGCTTGTCGGGCAGGGCTTCGTATGGGGTCACAGATACGCAGTATTTT. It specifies CASSLSGRASYGVTDTQYF.

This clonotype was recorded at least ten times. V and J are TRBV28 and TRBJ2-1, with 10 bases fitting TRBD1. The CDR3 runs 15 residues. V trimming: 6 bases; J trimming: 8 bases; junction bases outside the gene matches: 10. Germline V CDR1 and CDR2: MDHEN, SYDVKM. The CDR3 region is CASSPGTGDPYEQFF. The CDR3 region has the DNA TGTGCCAGCAGCCCAGGGACAGGGGATCCGTATGAGCAGTTCTTC.